This T cell receptor beta chain was observed in a study of blood T cells in healthy people across ages. Comments on this clonotype: Its specificity is unknown.

The length of the CDR3 is 11 residues. CDR1 and CDR2 from the germline V gene are ENHRY and SYGVKD. V shed 8 bases, J shed 10 bases, and the junction held 5 bases outside the gene matches. Study-level results: Per million T cells, the diversity of TCR beta decreased roughly linearly as age advanced.

Peripheral blood was drawn, ten milliliters per donor. PBMCs, at least 7 million per sample, were isolated. Together with a sample-barcoded 5' primer, a J-beta primer mix was included in a second PCR lasting about 7 to 12 cycles. Per sample, CDR3-containing paired-end reads numbered at least 2.5 million. TCRdb independently ran MiXCR on the 5' RACE reads; one entry per CDR3 protein. Of 850,000 to 1,100,000 distinct CDR3 sequences listed, around two fifths are singletons. The sequence was collected from a man between 18 and 29 years old in good health. Sequencing was carried out using blood. This rearrangement joins TRBV10-3 to TRBJ2-1, with 7 nucleotides matching TRBD1. The CDR3 DNA is TGTGCCATCGAAAACAGGGGCGAGCAGTTCTTC. This codes for CAIENRGEQFF.